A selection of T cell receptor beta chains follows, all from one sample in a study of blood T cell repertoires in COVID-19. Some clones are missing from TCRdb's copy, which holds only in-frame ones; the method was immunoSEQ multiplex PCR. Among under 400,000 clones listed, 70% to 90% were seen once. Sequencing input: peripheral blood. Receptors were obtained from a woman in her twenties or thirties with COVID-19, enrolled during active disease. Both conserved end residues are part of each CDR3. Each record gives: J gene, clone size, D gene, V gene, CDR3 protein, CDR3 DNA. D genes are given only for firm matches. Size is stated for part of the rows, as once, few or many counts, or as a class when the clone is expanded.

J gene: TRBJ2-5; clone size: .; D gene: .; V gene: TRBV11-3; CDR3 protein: CASSLSTGWETQYF; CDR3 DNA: TGTGCCAGCAGCTTATCCACAGGGTGGGAGACCCAGTACTTC
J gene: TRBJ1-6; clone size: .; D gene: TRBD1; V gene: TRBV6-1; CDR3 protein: CASSEGLLKLTGGPPLHF; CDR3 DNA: TGTGCCAGCAGTGAAGGCCTTCTTAAGTTGACAGGGGGTCCACCCCTCCACTTT
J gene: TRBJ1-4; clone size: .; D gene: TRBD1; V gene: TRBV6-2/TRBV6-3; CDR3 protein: CASSLPGQGAEKLFF; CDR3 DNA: TGTGCCAGCAGCCTCCCGGGACAGGGGGCCGAAAAACTGTTTTTT
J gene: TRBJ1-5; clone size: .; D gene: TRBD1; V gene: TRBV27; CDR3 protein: CASSFWGQGKNQPQHF; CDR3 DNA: TGTGCCAGCAGTTTTTGGGGACAGGGTAAAAATCAGCCCCAGCATTTT
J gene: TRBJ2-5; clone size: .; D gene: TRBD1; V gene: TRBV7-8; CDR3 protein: CASSLGRQGAETQYF; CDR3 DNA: TGTGCCAGCAGCTTAGGGAGACAGGGGGCAGAGACCCAGTACTTC
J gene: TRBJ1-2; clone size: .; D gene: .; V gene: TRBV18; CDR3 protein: CASSRQGTYGYTF; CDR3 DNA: TGTGCCAGCTCACGTCAGGGGACCTATGGCTACACCTTC
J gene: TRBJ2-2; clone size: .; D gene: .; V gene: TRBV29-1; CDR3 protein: CSVEGGGGAPGELFF; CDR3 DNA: TGCAGCGTTGAAGGAGGGGGGGGCGCACCCGGGGAGCTGTTTTTT
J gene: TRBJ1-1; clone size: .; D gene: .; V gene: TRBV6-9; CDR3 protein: CASSGNTEAFF; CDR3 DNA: TGTGCCAGCAGCGGGAACACTGAAGCTTTCTTT
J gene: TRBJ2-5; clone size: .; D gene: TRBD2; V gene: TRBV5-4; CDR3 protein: CASSLPSSGGGETQYF; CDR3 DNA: TGTGCCAGCAGCTTACCATCCAGCGGGGGAGGAGAGACCCAGTACTTC
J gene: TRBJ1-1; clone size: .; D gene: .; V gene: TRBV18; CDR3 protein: CASSPFPQSEAFF; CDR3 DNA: TGTGCCAGCTCACCGTTTCCCCAGTCGGAAGCTTTCTTT
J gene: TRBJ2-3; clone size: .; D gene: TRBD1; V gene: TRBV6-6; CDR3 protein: CASSRRTGGSDTQYF; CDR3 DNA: TGTGCCAGCAGCCGCCGGACAGGGGGTTCTGATACGCAGTATTTT
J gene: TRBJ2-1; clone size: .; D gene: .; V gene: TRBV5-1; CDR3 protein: CASSAPLRFNEQFF; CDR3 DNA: TGCGCCAGCAGCGCACCCCTTAGATTCAATGAGCAGTTCTTC
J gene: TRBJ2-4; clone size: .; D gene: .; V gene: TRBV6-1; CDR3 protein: CASSELAVLAKNIQYF; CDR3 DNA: TGTGCCAGCAGTGAACTAGCTGTCCTAGCCAAAAACATTCAGTACTTC
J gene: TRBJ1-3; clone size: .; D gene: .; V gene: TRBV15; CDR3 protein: CATSRGEQGPSGNTIYF; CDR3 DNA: TGTGCCACCAGCAGAGGTGAACAGGGACCTAGTGGAAACACCATATATTTT
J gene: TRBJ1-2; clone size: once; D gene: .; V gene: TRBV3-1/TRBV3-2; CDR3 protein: CASSQAGGSGYGYTF; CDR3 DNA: TGTGCCAGCAGCCAAGCGGGGGGGTCTGGCTATGGCTACACCTTC
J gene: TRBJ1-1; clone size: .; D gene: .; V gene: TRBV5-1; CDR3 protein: CASSQTQGWTEAFF; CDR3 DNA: TGCGCCAGCAGCCAAACACAGGGTTGGACTGAAGCTTTCTTT
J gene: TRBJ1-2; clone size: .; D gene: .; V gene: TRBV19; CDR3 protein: CASSIAGTNYGYTF; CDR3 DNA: TGTGCCAGTAGTATAGCGGGGACTAACTATGGCTACACCTTC
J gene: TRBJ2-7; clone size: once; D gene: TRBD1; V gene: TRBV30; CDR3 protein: CAWERTGENYEQYF; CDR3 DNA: TGTGCCTGGGAGAGGACAGGAGAAAACTACGAGCAGTACTTC
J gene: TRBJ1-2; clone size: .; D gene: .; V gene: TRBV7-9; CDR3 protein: CASSLGYRPYGYTF; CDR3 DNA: TGTGCCAGCAGCTTAGGCTACAGGCCCTATGGCTACACCTTC
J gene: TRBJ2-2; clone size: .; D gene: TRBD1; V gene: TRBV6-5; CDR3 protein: CASLLGTGGPGELFF; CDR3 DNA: TGTGCCAGCCTCCTGGGGACAGGGGGGCCCGGGGAGCTGTTTTTT
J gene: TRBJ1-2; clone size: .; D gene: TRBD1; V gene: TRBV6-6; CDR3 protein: CASRPRQGAVYGYTF; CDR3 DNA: TGTGCCAGCAGACCCAGACAGGGAGCCGTGTATGGCTACACCTTC
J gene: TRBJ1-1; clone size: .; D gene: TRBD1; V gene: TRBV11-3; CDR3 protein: CASSDTGGLVWNTEAFF; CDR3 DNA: TGTGCCAGCAGCGATACAGGGGGCTTGGTTTGGAACACTGAAGCTTTCTTT
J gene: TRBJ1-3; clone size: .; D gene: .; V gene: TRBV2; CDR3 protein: CASTQTWGLSGNTIYF; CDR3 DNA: TGTGCCAGCACCCAGACATGGGGCCTCTCTGGAAACACCATATATTTT
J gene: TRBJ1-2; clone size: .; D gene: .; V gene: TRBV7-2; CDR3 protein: CASSLGSEALNSGYTF; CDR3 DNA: TGTGCCAGCAGCTTAGGATCAGAGGCTCTAAACTCGGGCTACACCTTC
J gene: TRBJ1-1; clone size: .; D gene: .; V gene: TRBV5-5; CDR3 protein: CASSLFLVGDYTEAFF; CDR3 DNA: TGTGCCAGCAGCTTATTCTTAGTTGGTGACTACACTGAAGCTTTCTTT
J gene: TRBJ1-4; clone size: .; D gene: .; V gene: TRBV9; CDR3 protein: CASSVAGTTNEKLFF; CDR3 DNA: TGTGCCAGCAGCGTAGCGGGGACAACTAATGAAAAACTGTTTTTT
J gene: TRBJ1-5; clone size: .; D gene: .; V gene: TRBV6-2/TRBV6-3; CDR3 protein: CASSYPYSNQPQHF; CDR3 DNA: TGTGCCAGCAGTTACCCGTATAGCAATCAGCCCCAGCATTTT
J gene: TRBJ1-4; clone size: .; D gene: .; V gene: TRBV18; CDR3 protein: CASSKQDEKLFF; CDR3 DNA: TGTGCCAGCTCAAAACAGGATGAAAAACTGTTTTTT
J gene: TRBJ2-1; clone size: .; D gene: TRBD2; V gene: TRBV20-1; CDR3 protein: CSASVSGGGNEQFF; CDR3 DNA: TGCAGTGCTAGTGTTAGCGGGGGGGGGAATGAGCAGTTCTTC
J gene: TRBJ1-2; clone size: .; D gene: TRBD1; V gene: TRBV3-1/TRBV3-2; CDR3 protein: CASSHQGGGGYTF; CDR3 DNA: TGTGCCAGCAGCCATCAGGGGGGAGGTGGCTACACCTTC
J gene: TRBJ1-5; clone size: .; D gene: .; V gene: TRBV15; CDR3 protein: CATSREQNNQPQHF; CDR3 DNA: TGTGCCACCAGCAGAGAACAGAACAATCAGCCCCAGCATTTT
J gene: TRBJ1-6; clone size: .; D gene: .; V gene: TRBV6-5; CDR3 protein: CASTGNSPLHF; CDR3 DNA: TGTGCCAGCACCGGGAATTCACCCCTCCACTTT
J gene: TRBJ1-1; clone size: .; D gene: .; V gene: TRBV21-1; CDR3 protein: CASGQVCQGAEAFF; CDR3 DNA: TGTGCCAGCGGACAGGTCTGCCAGGGGGCTGAAGCTTTCTTT
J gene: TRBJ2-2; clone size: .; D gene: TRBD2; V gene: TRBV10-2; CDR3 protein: CASSAGPGGTGELFF; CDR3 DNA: TGCGCCAGCAGCGCGGGACCGGGGGGCACCGGGGAGCTGTTTTTT
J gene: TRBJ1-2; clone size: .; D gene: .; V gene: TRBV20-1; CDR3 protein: CSATNYGYTF; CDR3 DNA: TGCAGTGCTACAAACTATGGCTACACCTTC
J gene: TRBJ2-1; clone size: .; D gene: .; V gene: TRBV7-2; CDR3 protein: CASSFLHPLAYNEQFF; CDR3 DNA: TGTGCCAGCAGCTTCCTTCACCCGCTAGCGTACAATGAGCAGTTCTTC
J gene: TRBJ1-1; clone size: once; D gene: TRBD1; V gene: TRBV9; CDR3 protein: CASSGQGHTEAFF; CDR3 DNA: TGTGCCAGCAGCGGACAGGGTCACACTGAAGCTTTCTTT
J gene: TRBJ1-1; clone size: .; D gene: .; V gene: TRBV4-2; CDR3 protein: CASSQVAGVGTEAFF; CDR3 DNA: TGTGCCAGCAGCCAAGTGGCAGGGGTCGGAACTGAAGCTTTCTTT
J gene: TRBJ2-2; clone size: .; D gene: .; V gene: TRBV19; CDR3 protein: CASQDSPRGTGELFF; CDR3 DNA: TGTGCCAGTCAGGACTCTCCTCGCGGAACCGGGGAGCTGTTTTTT
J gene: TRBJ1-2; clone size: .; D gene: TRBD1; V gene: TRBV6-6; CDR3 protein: CASSQAPDGQGADGYTF; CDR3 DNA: TGTGCCAGCAGTCAGGCCCCGGACGGACAGGGGGCAGATGGCTACACCTTC
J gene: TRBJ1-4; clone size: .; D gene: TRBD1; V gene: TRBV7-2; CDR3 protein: CASNLQGGDGKLFF; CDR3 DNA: TGTGCCAGCAACCTCCAGGGGGGAGATGGAAAACTGTTTTTT